Listed below are T cell receptor beta chains from one sample, sequenced in a study of OX40 agonist ivuxolimab in advanced cancers. Clones were sequenced by immunoSEQ multiplex PCR, and TCRdb holds only the in-frame ones, with some missing. The profile shows some 96,000 clones, 75% to 90% of them singletons. The sequenced sample was CD4+ or CD8+ T cells sorted from blood, obtained in a trial of the OX40 agonist ivuxolimab. These receptors originate from an adult with an advanced solid tumor such as melanoma, head and neck, liver or kidney cancer. CDR3s include the opening cysteine and the closing phenylalanine or tryptophan. Fields, in order: J gene, D gene, V gene, clone size, CDR3 DNA, CDR3 protein. The D gene is left open where the match is weak. The listing skips clone size in some rows; elsewhere it reads once, few, many or a size class.

j_call: TRBJ2-1
d_call: TRBD2
v_call: TRBV7-9
clone_size: -
cdr3_nt: TGTGCCAGCAGCTTAGGAGGGAGGGGAAAGTTCTTC
cdr3_aa: CASSLGGRGKFF

j_call: TRBJ2-7
d_call: TRBD2
v_call: TRBV27
clone_size: -
cdr3_nt: TGTGCCAGCAGTTTTGGACTAGCGGCCGAGCAGTACTTC
cdr3_aa: CASSFGLAAEQYF

j_call: TRBJ2-5
d_call: TRBD2
v_call: TRBV5-1
clone_size: -
cdr3_nt: TGCGCCAGCAGCTTGGCCGATCTAGCGGGGGGCCAAGAGACCCAGTACTTC
cdr3_aa: CASSLADLAGGQETQYF

j_call: TRBJ1-1
d_call: TRBD1
v_call: TRBV9
clone_size: once
cdr3_nt: TGTGCCAGCAGCGTAGCTTCAGGGGGCGGAACTGAAGCTTTCTTT
cdr3_aa: CASSVASGGGTEAFF

j_call: TRBJ1-2
d_call: TRBD1
v_call: TRBV5-1
clone_size: -
cdr3_nt: TGCGCCAGCAGCTTGGGTGCAGGGGGAGGGTATGGCTACACCTTC
cdr3_aa: CASSLGAGGGYGYTF

j_call: TRBJ1-1
d_call: TRBD1
v_call: TRBV30
clone_size: -
cdr3_nt: TGTGCCTGGAGCGCTAGGACAGGGCATGGGTACACTGAAGCTTTCTTT
cdr3_aa: CAWSARTGHGYTEAFF

j_call: TRBJ2-7
d_call: TRBD1
v_call: TRBV19
clone_size: -
cdr3_nt: TGTGCCAGTAGTATCCAGGGGGCCTACGAGCAGTACTTC
cdr3_aa: CASSIQGAYEQYF

j_call: TRBJ2-2
d_call: -
v_call: TRBV5-6
clone_size: -
cdr3_nt: TGTGCCAGCAGCCGCTATGTAGTCAACACCGGGGAGCTGTTTTTT
cdr3_aa: CASSRYVVNTGELFF

j_call: TRBJ1-1
d_call: -
v_call: TRBV10-1
clone_size: many
cdr3_nt: TGCGCCAGCAGTGACCCCGGGCAGAACACTGAAGCTTTCTTT
cdr3_aa: CASSDPGQNTEAFF

j_call: TRBJ2-1
d_call: TRBD2
v_call: TRBV4-1
clone_size: -
cdr3_nt: TGCGCCAGCAGCCAGGAAATAGCGGGAGGGGCCTACAATGAGCAGTTCTTC
cdr3_aa: CASSQEIAGGAYNEQFF

j_call: TRBJ2-1
d_call: TRBD2
v_call: TRBV7-9
clone_size: -
cdr3_nt: TGTGCCAGCAGCTTAGCGGGGGGACTAGCGGGAATCAATGAGCAGTTCTTC
cdr3_aa: CASSLAGGLAGINEQFF

j_call: TRBJ2-7
d_call: -
v_call: TRBV30
clone_size: -
cdr3_nt: TGTGCCTGGAGTGGGAACTACGAGCAGTACTTC
cdr3_aa: CAWSGNYEQYF

j_call: TRBJ2-5
d_call: -
v_call: TRBV5-4
clone_size: -
cdr3_nt: TGTGCCAGCAGGAGGGTATCAGGAGGCCAAGAGACCCAGTACTTC
cdr3_aa: CASRRVSGGQETQYF

j_call: TRBJ2-3
d_call: -
v_call: TRBV6-5
clone_size: -
cdr3_nt: TGTGCCAGCAGTTCCACCCGGGACATCACAGATACGCAGTATTTT
cdr3_aa: CASSSTRDITDTQYF

j_call: TRBJ2-3
d_call: -
v_call: TRBV27
clone_size: few
cdr3_nt: TGTGCCAGCAGTTCCAGGGGTTTTGGCACAGATACGCAGTATTTT
cdr3_aa: CASSSRGFGTDTQYF

j_call: TRBJ2-3
d_call: TRBD2
v_call: TRBV5-1
clone_size: -
cdr3_nt: TGCGCCAGTGGGACTAGCGGGGTAGGAGATACGCAGTATTTT
cdr3_aa: CASGTSGVGDTQYF

j_call: TRBJ2-4
d_call: -
v_call: TRBV28
clone_size: -
cdr3_nt: TGTGCCAGCAGCGGAGGGGGTTCAGCCAAAAACATTCAGTACTTC
cdr3_aa: CASSGGGSAKNIQYF

j_call: TRBJ2-5
d_call: -
v_call: TRBV28
clone_size: few
cdr3_nt: TGTGCCAGCAGTCTGCCCAGGGGAATCCAAGAGACCCAGTACTTC
cdr3_aa: CASSLPRGIQETQYF

j_call: TRBJ2-5
d_call: TRBD1
v_call: TRBV27
clone_size: -
cdr3_nt: TGTGCCAGCAGTTCCACAGGGGCTGGGACCCAGTACTTC
cdr3_aa: CASSSTGAGTQYF

j_call: TRBJ2-1
d_call: TRBD2
v_call: TRBV30
clone_size: -
cdr3_nt: TGTGCCTGGAGTCCCCTAGCGGGCCCCTACAATGAGCAGTTCTTC
cdr3_aa: CAWSPLAGPYNEQFF

j_call: TRBJ2-7
d_call: TRBD1
v_call: TRBV5-4
clone_size: -
cdr3_nt: TGTGCCAGCAGCTTATCCGGGACAGGTTCCTACGAGCAGTACTTC
cdr3_aa: CASSLSGTGSYEQYF

j_call: TRBJ2-3
d_call: TRBD1
v_call: TRBV6-1
clone_size: -
cdr3_nt: TGTGCCAGCAGTGAACAGAGGACAGGGCGGGCAGATACGCAGTATTTT
cdr3_aa: CASSEQRTGRADTQYF

j_call: TRBJ2-7
d_call: -
v_call: TRBV5-1
clone_size: -
cdr3_nt: TGCGCCAGCAGTTGGAGTTTAATGACTCGAGGGCCCTACGAGCAGTACTTC
cdr3_aa: CASSWSLMTRGPYEQYF

j_call: TRBJ1-3
d_call: -
v_call: TRBV7-9
clone_size: -
cdr3_nt: TGTGCCAGCAGCTTAGAGGGAGTGGCTGGAAACACCATATATTTT
cdr3_aa: CASSLEGVAGNTIYF

j_call: TRBJ2-3
d_call: TRBD2
v_call: TRBV30
clone_size: -
cdr3_nt: TGTGCCTGTGCGGGCACTAGCGGGGGGAGCTCTTATACAGATACGCAGTATTTT
cdr3_aa: CACAGTSGGSSYTDTQYF

j_call: TRBJ1-5
d_call: -
v_call: TRBV2
clone_size: once
cdr3_nt: TGTGCCAGCAGTGACGGGGAGAATCAGCCCCAGCATTTT
cdr3_aa: CASSDGENQPQHF

j_call: TRBJ1-2
d_call: -
v_call: TRBV7-2
clone_size: -
cdr3_nt: TGTGCCAGCAGCTTAGACAGAATAAACGGCTACACCTTC
cdr3_aa: CASSLDRINGYTF

j_call: TRBJ2-5
d_call: -
v_call: TRBV30
clone_size: -
cdr3_nt: TGTACCTGGAGTGTAGGAGCGGGACAACAAGAGACCCAGTACTTC
cdr3_aa: CTWSVGAGQQETQYF

j_call: TRBJ2-1
d_call: -
v_call: TRBV27
clone_size: -
cdr3_nt: TGTGCCACCCGAGACCTAATTTCCGGGACGGGGTACAATGAGCAGTTCTTC
cdr3_aa: CATRDLISGTGYNEQFF

j_call: TRBJ2-1
d_call: -
v_call: TRBV5-4
clone_size: -
cdr3_nt: TGTGCCAGCAGCTTCGGTCTGGGCAATGAGCAGTTCTTC
cdr3_aa: CASSFGLGNEQFF

j_call: TRBJ1-2
d_call: TRBD1
v_call: TRBV4-1
clone_size: -
cdr3_nt: TGCGCCAGCAGCCAACAGGGGCAGGGGGCATGGGGCTACACCTTC
cdr3_aa: CASSQQGQGAWGYTF

j_call: TRBJ1-6
d_call: -
v_call: TRBV27
clone_size: once
cdr3_nt: TGTGCCAGCAGTTTCCAGGGGTATTCACCCCTCCACTTT
cdr3_aa: CASSFQGYSPLHF

j_call: TRBJ2-7
d_call: -
v_call: TRBV5-1
clone_size: -
cdr3_nt: TGCGCCAGCAGCTTGGCAGGAGTGAGGGGCTACGAGCAGTACTTC
cdr3_aa: CASSLAGVRGYEQYF

j_call: TRBJ1-1
d_call: -
v_call: TRBV6-6
clone_size: -
cdr3_nt: TGTGCCAGCAACAAGGACAGTTCATACACTGAAGCTTTCTTT
cdr3_aa: CASNKDSSYTEAFF

j_call: TRBJ1-2
d_call: TRBD1
v_call: TRBV7-9
clone_size: -
cdr3_nt: TGTGCCAGCAGCATAACACAGGGGAATGGCTACACCTTC
cdr3_aa: CASSITQGNGYTF

j_call: TRBJ1-5
d_call: -
v_call: TRBV19
clone_size: -
cdr3_nt: TGTGCCAGTAGTATAGACGGGACATCGCCAGATCAGCCCCAGCATTTT
cdr3_aa: CASSIDGTSPDQPQHF

j_call: TRBJ2-4
d_call: TRBD1
v_call: TRBV5-1
clone_size: -
cdr3_nt: TGCGCCAGCAGCTTGGGGACAGGGGCCAAGGGGGACATTCAGTACTTC
cdr3_aa: CASSLGTGAKGDIQYF

j_call: TRBJ2-7
d_call: -
v_call: TRBV6-1
clone_size: once
cdr3_nt: TGTGCCAGCAGTGAAGGGCCTACTTCCTACGAGCAGTACTTC
cdr3_aa: CASSEGPTSYEQYF

j_call: TRBJ2-5
d_call: TRBD2
v_call: TRBV2
clone_size: -
cdr3_nt: TGTGCCAGCAGCCAAGGGCTAGCGGGGGGGATACAAGAGACCCAGTACTTC
cdr3_aa: CASSQGLAGGIQETQYF

j_call: TRBJ2-7
d_call: -
v_call: TRBV7-9
clone_size: -
cdr3_nt: TGTGCCAGCAGCCCCATCTGGGCAGGGACACAGGGATCCTACGAGCAGTACTTC
cdr3_aa: CASSPIWAGTQGSYEQYF

j_call: TRBJ1-2
d_call: -
v_call: TRBV28
clone_size: -
cdr3_nt: TGTGCCAGCAGTCCCCTGGGACGGAGAATATATGGCTACACCTTC
cdr3_aa: CASSPLGRRIYGYTF

j_call: TRBJ2-2
d_call: -
v_call: TRBV2
clone_size: -
cdr3_nt: TGTGCCAGCAGCGTACGGGAGTCCGGGGAGCTGTTTTTT
cdr3_aa: CASSVRESGELFF

j_call: TRBJ2-1
d_call: TRBD2
v_call: TRBV29-1
clone_size: -
cdr3_nt: TGCAGCGTTGATCCTAGCGGGGTTGACAATGAGCAGTTCTTC
cdr3_aa: CSVDPSGVDNEQFF

j_call: TRBJ1-1
d_call: TRBD1
v_call: TRBV6-4
clone_size: -
cdr3_nt: TGTGCCAGCACACAGGGGAATAAAGTAAAGAACACTGAAGCTTTCTTT
cdr3_aa: CASTQGNKVKNTEAFF

j_call: TRBJ1-1
d_call: -
v_call: TRBV20-1
clone_size: few
cdr3_nt: TGCAGTGGGCTAAACACTGAAGCTTTCTTT
cdr3_aa: CSGLNTEAFF

j_call: TRBJ2-1
d_call: TRBD1
v_call: TRBV18
clone_size: -
cdr3_nt: TGTGCCAGCTCACCAGACAGGGTGAGATACAATGAGCAGTTCTTC
cdr3_aa: CASSPDRVRYNEQFF

j_call: TRBJ2-1
d_call: -
v_call: TRBV12-5
clone_size: -
cdr3_nt: TGTGCTAGTGGTTCCGCCTCCCAGGCCTCCCCGTGGGTAAATGAGCAGTTCTTC
cdr3_aa: CASGSASQASPWVNEQFF

j_call: TRBJ1-6
d_call: -
v_call: TRBV28
clone_size: -
cdr3_nt: TGTGCCAGCAGTTTACGGTCAGAATTCCAGGGGAAGATTAATTCACCCCTCCACTTT
cdr3_aa: CASSLRSEFQGKINSPLHF

j_call: TRBJ1-2
d_call: TRBD1
v_call: TRBV5-1
clone_size: -
cdr3_nt: TGCGCCAGCAGCGTGGGACAGGGCCATGGCTACACCTTC
cdr3_aa: CASSVGQGHGYTF

j_call: TRBJ1-1
d_call: -
v_call: TRBV9
clone_size: -
cdr3_nt: TGTGCCAGCAGCGTAGAACAGTACACTGAAGCTTTCTTT
cdr3_aa: CASSVEQYTEAFF

j_call: TRBJ2-1
d_call: TRBD2
v_call: TRBV6-1
clone_size: -
cdr3_nt: TGTGCCAGCAGTGAGTTGGTAGCGGGGGTTAATGAGCAGTTCTTC
cdr3_aa: CASSELVAGVNEQFF